This entry lists 2 T cell receptor beta chains sequenced from one sample in a study of cytomegalovirus exposure and HLA in healthy donors. Profiling relied on immunoSEQ multiplex PCR, and the TCRdb table lists in-frame clones only, not all of them. In the table there are about 82,000 clones, roughly 95% of which are singletons. Input material: PBMCs. These receptors were taken from a woman younger than 30 in good health and CMV-seronegative.

The rearrangement joins TRBV6-5 to TRBJ1-1, with 7 bases fitting TRBD1. CDR1 MNHEY and CDR2 SVGAGI come from the germline V gene. V was pared by 8 bases and J by 3 bases, with 9 bases of the junction left unmatched. There are 14 residues in the CDR3. CDR3 sequence: CASRLTGPHTEAFF. CDR3 coding DNA: TGTGCCAGCCGTTTGACAGGGCCCCACACTGAAGCTTTCTTT.

The genes are TRBV9 and TRBJ2-4, with a tentative D call TRBD2 (6 bases). The CDR3 contains 15 residues. The germline gives CDR1 SGDLS, CDR2 YYNGEE. V lost 4 bases, J lost 9 bases, and 20 bases lay in between. The CDR3 loop is CASSSSRVGGTIQYF. CDR3 nucleotide sequence: TGTGCCAGCAGCTCCTCGCGAGTGGGGGGTACCATTCAGTACTTC.